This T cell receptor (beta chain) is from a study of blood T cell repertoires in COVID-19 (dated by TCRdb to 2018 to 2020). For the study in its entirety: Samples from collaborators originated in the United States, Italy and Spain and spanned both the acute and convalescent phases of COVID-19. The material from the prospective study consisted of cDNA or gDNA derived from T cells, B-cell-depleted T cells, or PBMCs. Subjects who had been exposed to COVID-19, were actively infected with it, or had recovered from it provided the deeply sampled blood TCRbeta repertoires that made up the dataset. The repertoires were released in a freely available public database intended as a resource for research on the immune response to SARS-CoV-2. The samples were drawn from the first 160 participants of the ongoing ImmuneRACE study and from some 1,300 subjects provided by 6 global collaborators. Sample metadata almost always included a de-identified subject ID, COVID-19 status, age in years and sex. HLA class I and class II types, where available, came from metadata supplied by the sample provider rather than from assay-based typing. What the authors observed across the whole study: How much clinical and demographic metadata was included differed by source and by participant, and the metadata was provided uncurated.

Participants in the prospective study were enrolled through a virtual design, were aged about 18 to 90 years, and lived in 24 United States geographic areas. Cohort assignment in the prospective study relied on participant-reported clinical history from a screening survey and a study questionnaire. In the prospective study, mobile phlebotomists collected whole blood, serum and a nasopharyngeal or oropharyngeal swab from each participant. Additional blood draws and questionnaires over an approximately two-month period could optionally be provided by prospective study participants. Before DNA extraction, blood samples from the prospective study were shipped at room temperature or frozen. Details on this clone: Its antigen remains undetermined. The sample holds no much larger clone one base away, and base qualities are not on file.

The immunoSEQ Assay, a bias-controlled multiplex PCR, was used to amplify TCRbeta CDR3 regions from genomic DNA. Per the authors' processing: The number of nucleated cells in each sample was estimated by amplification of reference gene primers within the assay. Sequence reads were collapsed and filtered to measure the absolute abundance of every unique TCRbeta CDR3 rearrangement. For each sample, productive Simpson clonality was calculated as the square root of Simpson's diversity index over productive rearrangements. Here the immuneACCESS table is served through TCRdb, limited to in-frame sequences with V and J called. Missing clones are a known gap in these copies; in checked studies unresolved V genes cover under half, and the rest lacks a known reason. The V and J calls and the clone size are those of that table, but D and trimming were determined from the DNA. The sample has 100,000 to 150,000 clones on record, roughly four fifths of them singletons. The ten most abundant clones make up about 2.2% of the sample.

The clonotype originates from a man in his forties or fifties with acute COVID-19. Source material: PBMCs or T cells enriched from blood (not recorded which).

CDR3 protein: CASGSSGANVLTF. The DNA sequence reads TGTGCCAGCGGCAGCTCTGGGGCCAACGTCCTGACTTTC. The receptor chain draws on TRBV12-3 or TRBV12-4 and TRBJ2-6, with the D gene call left open. Between the V and J ends, shortened by 8 bases and 0 bases respectively, the junction contains 5 bases. The CDR3 runs 13 residues from the cysteine to the phenylalanine. CDR3 DNA only is kept here, 39 bases in frame from base 1.